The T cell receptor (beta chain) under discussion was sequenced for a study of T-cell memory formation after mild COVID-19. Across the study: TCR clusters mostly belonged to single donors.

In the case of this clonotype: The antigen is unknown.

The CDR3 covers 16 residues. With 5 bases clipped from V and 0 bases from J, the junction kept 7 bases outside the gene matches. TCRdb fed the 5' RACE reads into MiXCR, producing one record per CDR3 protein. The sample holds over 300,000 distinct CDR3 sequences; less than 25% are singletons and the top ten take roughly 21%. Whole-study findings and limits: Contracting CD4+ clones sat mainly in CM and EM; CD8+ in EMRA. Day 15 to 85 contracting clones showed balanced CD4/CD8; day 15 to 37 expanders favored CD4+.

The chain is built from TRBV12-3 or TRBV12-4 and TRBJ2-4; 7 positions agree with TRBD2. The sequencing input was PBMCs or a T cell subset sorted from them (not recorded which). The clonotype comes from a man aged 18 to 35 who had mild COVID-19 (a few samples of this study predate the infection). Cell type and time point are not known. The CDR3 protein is CASSPRGGIAKNIQYF. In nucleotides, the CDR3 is TGTGCCAGCAGTCCAAGGGGAGGGATAGCCAAAAACATTCAGTACTTC.